This passage covers 15 T cell receptor beta chains from one sample sequenced in a study of response to subunit inactivated influenza vaccine. TCRdb passed the RT-PCR reads through MiXCR, listing each CDR3 protein once. Of around 760,000 distinct CDR3 sequences detected, around 14% appear once; the ten largest clones hold 5.5% to 8%. Source: PBMCs from blood, taken 14 days before vaccination. Every receptor here comes from a man aged 50 or older who received an inactivated influenza vaccine.

V is TRBV7-9 and J is TRBJ2-3; possibly TRBD2 for D (6 bases). The CDR3 runs to 16 residues. Per germline, CDR1 SEHNR and CDR2 FQNEAQ (reference sequence). V was trimmed by 2 bases and J by 4 bases, leaving 16 bases between them. CDR3 in amino acids: CASSLNKVGGADTQYF. The CDR3 DNA reads TGTGCCAGCAGCTTAAATAAGGTTGGCGGGGCAGATACGCAGTATTTT.

V gene TRBV20-1 combines with J gene TRBJ2-1, with 11 bases matching TRBD2. The CDR3 runs to 14 residues. Germline V gives CDR1 DFQATT, CDR2 SNEGSKA (reference sequence). With 5 bases clipped from V and 5 bases from J, the junction kept 5 bases outside the gene matches. This CDR3 is CSALAGGPHNEQFF. As DNA, the CDR3 is TGCAGTGCTTTAGCGGGAGGGCCCCACAATGAGCAGTTCTTC.

J is TRBJ2-7 and V is TRBV30; 8 bases are a match to TRBD1. With V trimmed by 5 bases and J by 6 bases, 6 bases remained unmatched. CDR3 size: 12 residues. Germline V gene lookup returns CDR1 GTSNPN and CDR2 SVGIG (reference sequence). CDR3 protein: CAWQDRAGEQYF. The CDR3 nucleotides are TGTGCCTGGCAGGACAGGGCGGGCGAGCAGTACTTC.

In its sample, this clonotype was seen a few times. The chain recombines TRBV6-5 with TRBJ1-1, with D uncertain. The CDR3 has 16 residues. The germline V and J ends were trimmed by 2 bases and 1 base, with 14 bases remaining between them. Germline V lookup: CDR1 MNHEY, CDR2 SVGAGI. Here the CDR3 DNA reads TGTGCCAGCAGTTACAAAATGGTCGAAGAGAACACTGAAGCTTTCTTT. Protein sequence: CASSYKMVEENTEAFF.

This clonotype was picked up a small number of times. The V call is TRBV7-8, the J call TRBJ2-1; D is unclear. Germline V gene lookup returns CDR1 SGHVS and CDR2 FQNEAQ. The CDR3 is made up of 14 amino acids. V lost 6 bases to trimming and J lost 0 bases, with 9 bases between them. The CDR3 sequence is CASSDIYSYNEQFF. The CDR3 DNA is TGTGCCAGCAGTGACATTTACTCCTACAATGAGCAGTTCTTC. Looking up the rest from reference TRBV7-8 and TRBJ2-1 gives the full variable domain: GAGVSQSPRYKVAKRGQDVALRCDPISGHVSLFWYQQALGQGPEFLTYFQNEAQLDKSGLPSDRFFAERPEGSVSTLKIQRTQQEDSAVYLCASSDIYSYNEQFFGPGTRLTVL.

This clonotype was detected only a few times. The V call is TRBV7-3, the J call TRBJ1-1; 7 bases agree with TRBD1. The V segment lost 1 base and the J segment 5 bases; nucleotides outside the gene matches: 7. The CDR3 consists of 15 residues. Germline loops: CDR1 SGHTA, CDR2 FQGTGA. CDR3 DNA sequence: TGTGCCAGCAGCTTAATGGGCAGGGGGAGAACTGAAGCTTTCTTT. Protein product: CASSLMGRGRTEAFF.

V is TRBV7-9 and J is TRBJ1-6, with 8 bases aligning to TRBD1. Per the germline V gene, CDR1 is SEHNR and CDR2 is FQNEAQ (reference sequence). The CDR3 totals 15 residues. With 5 bases clipped from V and 7 bases from J, the junction kept 7 bases outside the gene matches. CDR3 DNA: TGTGCCAGCAGCACTTTGACAGGGGAAAATTCACCCCTCCACTTT. Residues: CASSTLTGENSPLHF.

This clonotype was counted ten times or more. The rearrangement links TRBV12-3 or TRBV12-4 to TRBJ2-7; 12 positions match TRBD2. The CDR3 runs 14 residues. Germline trimming cut 6 bases from V and 9 bases from J; bases unmatched to any gene: 9. This CDR3 is CASSPRTSGKRQYF. The CDR3 nucleotides read TGTGCCAGCAGCCCTCGGACTAGCGGGAAACGGCAGTACTTC.

The chain links TRBV5-6 to TRBJ2-5; possibly TRBD1 for D (5 bases). The CDR3 covers 15 residues. In germline, CDR1 is SGHDT, CDR2 YYEEEE. V dropped 4 bases and J dropped 0 bases, with 13 bases sitting between them. The chain's CDR3 is CASSATSGYQETQYF. DNA for the CDR3: TGTGCCAGCAGCGCCACCTCAGGGTACCAAGAGACCCAGTACTTC.

The J gene is TRBJ1-6, the V gene TRBV4-1, with D unclear. The CDR3 length is 12 residues. Trimming removed 0 bases from V and 12 bases from J, with 6 bases in between. CDR1 and CDR2 from the germline V gene are MGHRA and YSYEKL. CDR3 sequence (DNA): TGCGCCAGCAGCCAAGATACGGGACCCCTCCACTTT. Translation gives CASSQDTGPLHF.

The chain couples TRBV7-2 to TRBJ2-7; 10 bases map to TRBD2. Losses at the gene ends were 4 bases for V and 4 bases for J; bases not matched to a gene: 13. CDR1 and CDR2 from the germline V gene are SGHTA and FQGNSA. The length of the CDR3 is 17 residues. The CDR3 DNA is TGTGCCAGCAGCTCGTCGACTAGCGGGCGATATCCTTACGAGCAGTACTTC. Encoded protein: CASSSSTSGRYPYEQYF.

This chain joins TRBV27 and TRBJ2-2; a weak D match, TRBD1 (6 bases). The germline V gene has CDR1 MNHEY and CDR2 SMNVEV (reference sequence). The CDR3 sequence is 16 residues long. Trimming removed 3 bases from V and 2 bases from J, with 13 bases in between. The CDR3, as DNA: TGTGCCAGCAGTTTGTTACAGGGTTATAACACCGGGGAGCTGTTTTTT. Amino acids: CASSLLQGYNTGELFF.

This clonotype is a singleton in its sample. V gene TRBV6-5 combines with J gene TRBJ1-1; 8 bases agree with TRBD1. Trimming cost V 2 bases and J 6 bases; bases outside gene matches: 5. The CDR3 sequence is 14 residues long. Germline V gene sequence: CDR1 MNHEY, CDR2 SVGAGI. The CDR3 spells CASSYGQGPAEAFF. As DNA, the CDR3 is TGTGCCAGCAGTTACGGACAGGGTCCCGCTGAAGCTTTCTTT.

To note about this clonotype: A junction end diverges from the germline sequence, so it may reflect a read error. The chain carries TRBV20-1 and TRBJ2-7; D perhaps matches TRBD1 (7 bases). CDR1 DFQATT and CDR2 SNEGSKA come from the germline V gene (reference sequence). The CDR3 has 15 amino acids. CDR3 in DNA: TGCTGTGCTAGATCCCGGGCGCAGGGGGGCTGGGAGCAGTACTTC. Its protein is CCARSRAQGGWEQYF.

This clonotype was counted a few times. The chain employs TRBV20-1 and TRBJ1-2; TRBD1 is a possible D gene (5 bases). The V end was cut by 4 bases, the J end by 4 bases, with 19 bases between. The CDR3 runs to 15 residues. Germline CDR1 and CDR2: DFQATT and SNEGSKA (reference sequence). CDR3 residues: CSATNSDPGGYGYTF. Here the CDR3 DNA reads TGCAGTGCTACCAACTCAGACCCGGGGGGCTATGGCTACACCTTC.